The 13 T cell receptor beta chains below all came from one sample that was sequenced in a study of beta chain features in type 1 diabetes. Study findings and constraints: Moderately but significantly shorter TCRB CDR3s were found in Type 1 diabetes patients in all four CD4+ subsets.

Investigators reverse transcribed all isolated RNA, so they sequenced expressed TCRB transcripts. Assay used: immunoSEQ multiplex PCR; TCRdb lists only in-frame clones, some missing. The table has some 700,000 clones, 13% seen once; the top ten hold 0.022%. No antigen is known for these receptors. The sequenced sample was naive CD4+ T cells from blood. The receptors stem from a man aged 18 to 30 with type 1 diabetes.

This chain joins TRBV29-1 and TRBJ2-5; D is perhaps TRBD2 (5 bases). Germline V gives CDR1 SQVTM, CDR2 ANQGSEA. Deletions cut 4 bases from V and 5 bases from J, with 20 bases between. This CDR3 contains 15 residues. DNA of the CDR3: TGCAGCGTTGTGGTTTCGGCGGGCCCCGGGGAGACCCAGTACTTC. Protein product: CSVVVSAGPGETQYF. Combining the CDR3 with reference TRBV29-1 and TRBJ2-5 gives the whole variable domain SAVISQKPSRDICQRGTSLTIQCQVDSQVTMMFWYRQQPGQSLTLIATANQGSEATYESGFVIDKFPISRPNLTFSTLTVSNMSPEDSSIYLCSVVVSAGPGETQYFGPGTRLLVL.

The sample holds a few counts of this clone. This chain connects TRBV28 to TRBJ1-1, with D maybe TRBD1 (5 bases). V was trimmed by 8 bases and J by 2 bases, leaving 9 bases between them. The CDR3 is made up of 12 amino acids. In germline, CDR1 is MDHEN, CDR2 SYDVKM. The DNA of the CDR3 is TGTGCCAGCCTAACAGGCAACACTGAAGCTTTCTTT. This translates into CASLTGNTEAFF.

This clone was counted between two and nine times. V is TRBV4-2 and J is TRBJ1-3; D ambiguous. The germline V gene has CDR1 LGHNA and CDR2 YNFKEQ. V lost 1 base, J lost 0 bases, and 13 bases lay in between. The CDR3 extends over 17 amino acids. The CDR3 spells CASSQAPPRSSGNTIYF. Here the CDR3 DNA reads TGTGCCAGCAGCCAAGCCCCCCCCAGGAGCTCTGGAAACACCATATATTTT.

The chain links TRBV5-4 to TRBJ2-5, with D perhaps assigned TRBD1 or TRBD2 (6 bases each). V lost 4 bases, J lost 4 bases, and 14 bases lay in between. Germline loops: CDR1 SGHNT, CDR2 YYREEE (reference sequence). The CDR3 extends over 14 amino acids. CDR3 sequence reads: CASSTEGGRETQYF. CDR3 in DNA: TGTGCCAGCAGCACCGAGGGGGGACGAGAGACCCAGTACTTC.

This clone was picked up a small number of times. The CDR3 sequence: CASSDLETQYF. Here the CDR3 DNA reads TGTGCCAGCAGCGACTTGGAGACCCAGTACTTC. The chain uses TRBV9 and TRBJ2-5; the D is unclear. Trimming removed 3 bases at V and 5 bases at J, with 5 bases between. Per germline, CDR1 SGDLS and CDR2 YYNGEE. The CDR3 spans 11 residues.

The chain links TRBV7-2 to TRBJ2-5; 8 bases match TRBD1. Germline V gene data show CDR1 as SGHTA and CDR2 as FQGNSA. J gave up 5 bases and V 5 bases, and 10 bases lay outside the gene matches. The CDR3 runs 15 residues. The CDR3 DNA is TGTGCCAGCAGCATCGGACAGGGCTCCTCTGAGACCCAGTACTTC. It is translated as CASSIGQGSSETQYF.

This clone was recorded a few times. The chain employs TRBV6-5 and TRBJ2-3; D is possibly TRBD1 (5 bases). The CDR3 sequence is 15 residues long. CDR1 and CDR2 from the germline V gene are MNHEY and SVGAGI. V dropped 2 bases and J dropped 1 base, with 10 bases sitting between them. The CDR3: CASSYGAWGTDTQYF. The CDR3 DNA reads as TGTGCCAGCAGTTACGGGGCGTGGGGCACAGATACGCAGTATTTT.

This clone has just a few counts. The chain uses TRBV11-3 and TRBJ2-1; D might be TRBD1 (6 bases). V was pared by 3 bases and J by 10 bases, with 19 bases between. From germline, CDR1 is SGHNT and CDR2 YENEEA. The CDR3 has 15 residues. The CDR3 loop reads CASSFWTEDAREQFF. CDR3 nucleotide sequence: TGTGCCAGCAGCTTCTGGACAGAGGATGCTCGCGAGCAGTTCTTC. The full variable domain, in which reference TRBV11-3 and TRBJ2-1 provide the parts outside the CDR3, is EAGVVQSPRYKIIEKKQPVAFWCNPISGHNTLYWYLQNLGQGPELLIRYENEEAVDDSQLPKDRFSAERLKGVDSTLKIQPAELGDSAVYLCASSFWTEDAREQFFGPGTRLTVL.

The CDR3 here is CASRRVSGNTIYF. The DNA of the CDR3 is TGTGCCAGCAGGAGGGTATCTGGAAACACCATATATTTT. The chain couples TRBV13 to TRBJ1-3, with D hard to call. The germline gives CDR1 PRHDT, CDR2 FYEKMQ (reference sequence). Trimming removed 6 bases at V and 1 base at J, with 7 bases between. This CDR3 is 13 amino acids long.

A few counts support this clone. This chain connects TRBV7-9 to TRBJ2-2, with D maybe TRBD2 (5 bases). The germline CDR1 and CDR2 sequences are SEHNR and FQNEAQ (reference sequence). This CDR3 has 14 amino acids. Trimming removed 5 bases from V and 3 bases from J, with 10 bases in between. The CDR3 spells CASSPSRDTGELFF. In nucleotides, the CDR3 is TGTGCCAGCAGCCCATCGCGGGACACCGGGGAGCTGTTTTTT.

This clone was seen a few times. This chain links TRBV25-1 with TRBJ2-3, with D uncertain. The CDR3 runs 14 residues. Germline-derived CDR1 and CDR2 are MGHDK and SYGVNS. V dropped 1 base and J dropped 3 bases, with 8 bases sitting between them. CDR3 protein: CASSELGPTDTQYF. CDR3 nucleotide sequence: TGTGCCAGCAGTGAATTAGGGCCTACAGATACGCAGTATTTT.

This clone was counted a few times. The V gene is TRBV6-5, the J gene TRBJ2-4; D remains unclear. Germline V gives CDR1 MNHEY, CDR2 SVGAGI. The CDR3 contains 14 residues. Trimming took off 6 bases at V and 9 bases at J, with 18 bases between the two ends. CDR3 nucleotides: TGTGCCAGCAGCCCTCGCAAGGAGTCGGGCATTCAGTACTTC. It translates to CASSPRKESGIQYF.

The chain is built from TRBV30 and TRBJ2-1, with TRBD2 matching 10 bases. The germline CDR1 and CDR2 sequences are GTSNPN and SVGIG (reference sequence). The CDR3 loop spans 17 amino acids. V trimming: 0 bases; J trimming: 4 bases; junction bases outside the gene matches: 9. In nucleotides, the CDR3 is TGTGCCTGGAGTGTACAAATTCTAGCGGGGGTTTACAATGAGCAGTTCTTC. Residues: CAWSVQILAGVYNEQFF.